This T cell receptor beta chain was recorded in a study of radiotherapy plus CTLA-4 blockade in lung cancer. The germline V gene has CDR1 MNHEY and CDR2 SVGAGI. CDR3 length: 14 residues. V gave up 4 bases and J gave up 10 bases; unmatched junction bases: 6. The protocol was immunoSEQ multiplex PCR, while the TCRdb copy is restricted to in-frame clones and leaves out a portion. This sample carries 53,000 or so clones, about 88% of them seen once, and the ten largest clones take less than 9.5%. V and J are TRBV6-5 and TRBJ1-5; 11 bases match TRBD1. This clonotype was sampled from a human donor with non-small cell lung cancer whose response to radiotherapy plus ipilimumab could not be evaluated. Source: peripheral blood, taken from a patient treated with radiotherapy plus ipilimumab. The CDR3 protein is CASSLGDRGAPQHF. The CDR3 DNA follows: TGTGCCAGCAGTTTAGGGGACAGGGGGGCTCCCCAGCATTTT.